This TCR beta chain was recorded in a study of cytomegalovirus exposure and HLA in healthy donors. PCR was performed using 60 Vbeta and 13 Jbeta primers. Libraries were prepared by immunoSEQ multiplex PCR; TCRdb keeps only in-frame clonotypes and omits some of them. The sample lists roughly 160,000 clones, approximately 75% seen once, with approximately 2.3% in the top ten. V lost 6 bases to trimming and J lost 6 bases; unmatched junction nucleotides: 2. The germline V gene has CDR1 MNHEY and CDR2 SMNVEV (reference sequence). The CDR3 is made up of 13 amino acids. The sequenced material came from PBMCs. This chain joins TRBV27 and TRBJ2-1; 10 bases are a match to TRBD2. This receptor was taken from a man aged 45-65 years in good health and CMV-seropositive. The CDR3 reads CASRSSGSNEQFF. In DNA form, the CDR3 reads TGTGCCAGCAGATCTAGCGGGAGCAATGAGCAGTTCTTC.